Below are 11 T cell receptor beta chains sequenced from a single sample in a study of metastatic and nonmetastatic thyroid tumors (dated by TCRdb to the early 2020s). No patient had received any treatment before thyroid surgery. Library construction relied on PCR. Sequenced using an Illumina HiSeq 4000. The raw public reads went through TCRdb reprocessing: fastp at Q25, MiXCR clone calling, in-frame beta chains kept. Present in this sample are fewer than 20,000 clones, roughly a quarter of which were seen just once. The ten top clones hold around 16% of the sample. Sequenced sample: tumor tissue. Receptors originate from a female donor with papillary thyroid cancer or a benign thyroid nodule (not recorded which). Some clones in this sample may be carry-over from other donors' samples.

This clone occurred a few times. The chain uses TRBV6-2 or TRBV6-3 and TRBJ2-3; D possibly corresponds to TRBD2 (6 bases). Germline lookup yields CDR1 MNHEY and CDR2 SVGEGT. V was shortened by 7 bases and J by 5 bases, with 13 bases between the two germline ends. The CDR3 covers 13 residues. CDR3 region: CASNGGVKDTQYF. The CDR3 DNA reads TGTGCCAGCAATGGAGGGGTAAAAGATACGCAGTATTTT.

This clone was picked up many times. The V gene is TRBV6-5, the J gene TRBJ2-6; 10 bases fit TRBD2. CDR1 is MNHEY and CDR2 is SVGAGI in the germline V gene. Trimming cost V 0 bases and J 2 bases; bases outside gene matches: 4. The CDR3 has 18 residues. The chain's CDR3 is CASSYSGLAGAGANVLTF. The CDR3 nucleotides read TGTGCCAGCAGTTACTCTGGTCTAGCGGGGGCTGGGGCCAACGTCCTGACTTTC.

The gene calls are TRBV20-1 and TRBJ2-7, with D hard to call. CDR3 length equals 15 residues. V was cut by 2 bases and J by 3 bases, with 17 bases left in between. Germline V gene lookup returns CDR1 DFQATT and CDR2 SNEGSKA (reference sequence). In DNA form, the CDR3 reads TGCAGTGCTAGATTCCTGGGATCTCCAATCTACGAGCAGTACTTC. Translated: CSARFLGSPIYEQYF.

In this sample, this clone turned up a few times. The chain carries TRBV11-1 and TRBJ2-1, with TRBD2 matching over 15 bases. Germline V gene lookup returns CDR1 SGHAT and CDR2 FQDESV (reference sequence). Trimming at V came to 2 bases and at J to 5 bases, leaving 7 bases not matched to a gene. CDR3 length: 18 amino acids. The CDR3 sequence: CASSLLPGLAGGDNEQFF. The CDR3 coding sequence is TGTGCCAGCAGCTTACTTCCGGGACTAGCGGGAGGAGACAATGAGCAGTTCTTC.

By frequency in the sample, this clone is medium-sized. The chain uses TRBV12-3 or TRBV12-4 and TRBJ1-5; the D is unclear. The ends were cut back, 7 bases at V and 6 bases at J, with 16 bases in the middle. The CDR3 runs to 14 residues. The CDR3 protein is CASKETSVGQPQHF. CDR3 DNA: TGTGCCAGCAAAGAAACCTCGGTCGGTCAGCCCCAGCATTTT.

This clone occurred a few times. The chain joins TRBV10-3 to TRBJ2-1; D might be TRBD1 (5 bases). Between the trimmed V and J ends, which lost 6 bases and 1 base, there was a span of 10 bases. The V gene's germline CDR1 is ENHRY and CDR2 SYGVKD. The CDR3 covers 14 residues. CDR3 nucleotides: TGTGCCATCAGGGCAGGGATTTCCTACAATGAGCAGTTCTTC. Protein product: CAIRAGISYNEQFF.

This chain uses TRBV4-1 with TRBJ1-5, with D unresolved. The V gene lost 1 base and the J gene lost 0 bases, with 7 bases spanning the gap. The germline CDR1 and CDR2 sequences are MGHRA and YSYEKL. This CDR3 comprises 15 residues. This CDR3 is CASSQVSGSNQPQHF. CDR3 nucleotides: TGCGCCAGCAGCCAAGTGTCAGGTAGCAATCAGCCCCAGCATTTT.

About this clone itself: A much more abundant neighbour one base away suggests this may be a read error. This sequence joins TRBV3-1 and TRBJ2-3; D uncertain. The CDR3 runs 12 residues. Germline-derived CDR1 and CDR2 are LGHDT and YNNKEL (reference sequence). The CDR3 sequence is CAISYSTDTQYF. CDR3 in DNA: TGTGCCATCAGCTACAGCACAGATACGCAGTATTTT.

The V call is TRBV7-8, the J call TRBJ2-7; TRBD1 is a possible D gene (6 bases). Trimming cost V 1 base and J 1 base, with 11 bases left between them. CDR3 length: 15 residues. The germline gives CDR1 SGHVS, CDR2 FQNEAQ. The CDR3 is CASSLVGGASYEQYF. CDR3 DNA sequence: TGTGCCAGCAGCTTAGTAGGGGGTGCTTCCTACGAGCAGTACTTC. Together with reference TRBV7-8 and TRBJ2-7, the CDR3 gives the full variable domain: GAGVSQSPRYKVAKRGQDVALRCDPISGHVSLFWYQQALGQGPEFLTYFQNEAQLDKSGLPSDRFFAERPEGSVSTLKIQRTQQEDSAVYLCASSLVGGASYEQYFGPGTRLTVT.

The J gene is TRBJ2-6, the V gene TRBV7-2; no reliable D call. Germline assignment: CDR1 SGHTA and CDR2 FQGNSA. CDR3 size: 14 residues. V was pared by 9 bases and J by 4 bases, with 13 bases between. CDR3 amino acids: CASSHIVGANVLTF. DNA of the CDR3: TGTGCCAGTAGCCACATAGTCGGGGCCAACGTCCTGACTTTC.

The rearrangement uses TRBV9 and TRBJ2-2, with unresolved D. Germline V gene data show CDR1 as SGDLS and CDR2 as YYNGEE. The V end was cut by 4 bases, the J end by 7 bases, with 14 bases between. This CDR3 has 14 residues. The CDR3 reads CASSIPVLGGELFF. The CDR3 nucleotides read TGTGCCAGCAGCATACCAGTCCTGGGCGGGGAGCTGTTTTTT.